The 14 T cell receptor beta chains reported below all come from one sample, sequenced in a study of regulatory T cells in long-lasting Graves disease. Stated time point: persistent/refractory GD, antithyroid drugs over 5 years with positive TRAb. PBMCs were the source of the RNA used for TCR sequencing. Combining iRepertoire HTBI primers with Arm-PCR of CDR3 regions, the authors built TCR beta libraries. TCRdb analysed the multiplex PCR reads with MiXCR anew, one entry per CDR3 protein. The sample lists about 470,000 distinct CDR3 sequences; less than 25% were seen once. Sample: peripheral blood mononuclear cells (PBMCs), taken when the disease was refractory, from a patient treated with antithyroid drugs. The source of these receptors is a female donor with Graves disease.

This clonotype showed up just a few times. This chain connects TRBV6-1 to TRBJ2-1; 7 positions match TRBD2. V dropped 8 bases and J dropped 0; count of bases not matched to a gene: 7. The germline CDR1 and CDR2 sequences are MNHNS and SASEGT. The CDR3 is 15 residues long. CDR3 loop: CASLAERDSYNEQFF. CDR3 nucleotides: TGTGCCAGCTTAGCTGAGCGGGACTCCTACAATGAGCAGTTCTTC.

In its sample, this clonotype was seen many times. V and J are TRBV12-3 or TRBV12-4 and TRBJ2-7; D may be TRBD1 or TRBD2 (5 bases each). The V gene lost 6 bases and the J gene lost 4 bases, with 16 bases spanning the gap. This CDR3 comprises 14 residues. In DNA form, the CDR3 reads TGTGCCAGCAGACTCGGCCCCGAGGGGTACGAGCAGTACTTC. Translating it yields CASRLGPEGYEQYF.

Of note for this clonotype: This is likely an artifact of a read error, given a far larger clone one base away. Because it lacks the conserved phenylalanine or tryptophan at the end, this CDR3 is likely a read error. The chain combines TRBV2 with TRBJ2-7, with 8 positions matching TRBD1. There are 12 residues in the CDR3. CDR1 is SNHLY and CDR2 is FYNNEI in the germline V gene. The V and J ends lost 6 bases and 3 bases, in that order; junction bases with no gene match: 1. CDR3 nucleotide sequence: TGTGCCAGCAGCGGACAGGGCTACGAGCAGTACCTC. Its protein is CASSGQGYEQYL.

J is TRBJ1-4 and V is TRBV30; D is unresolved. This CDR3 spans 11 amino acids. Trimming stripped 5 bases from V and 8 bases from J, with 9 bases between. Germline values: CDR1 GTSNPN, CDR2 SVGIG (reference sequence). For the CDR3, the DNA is TGTGCCTGGGGGAGGGAAGAAAAACTGTTTTTT. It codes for CAWGREEKLFF.

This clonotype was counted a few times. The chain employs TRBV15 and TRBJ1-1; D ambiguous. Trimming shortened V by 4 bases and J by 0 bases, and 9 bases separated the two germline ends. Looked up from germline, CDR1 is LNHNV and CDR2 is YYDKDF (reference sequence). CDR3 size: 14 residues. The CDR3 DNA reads TGTGCCACCAGCATAGGACGGTTGAACACTGAAGCTTTCTTT. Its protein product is CATSIGRLNTEAFF.

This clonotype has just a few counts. CDR3 sequence: CASSSEPGTGLAFF. The CDR3 DNA reads TGTGCCAGCAGCTCCGAACCTGGGACAGGGTTAGCTTTCTTT. The rearrangement joins TRBV7-3 to TRBJ1-1; 9 nucleotides align to TRBD1. CDR3 size: 14 residues. From germline, CDR1 is SGHTA and CDR2 FQGTGA. V gave up 4 bases and J gave up 10 bases; unmatched junction bases: 10.

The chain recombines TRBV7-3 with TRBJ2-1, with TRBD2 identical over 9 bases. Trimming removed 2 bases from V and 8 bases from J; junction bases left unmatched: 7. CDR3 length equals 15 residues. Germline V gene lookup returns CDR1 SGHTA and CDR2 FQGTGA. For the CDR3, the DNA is TGTGCCAGCAGCTTAGTCCAGCGGGAGGTCGATGAGCAGTTCTTC. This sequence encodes CASSLVQREVDEQFF.

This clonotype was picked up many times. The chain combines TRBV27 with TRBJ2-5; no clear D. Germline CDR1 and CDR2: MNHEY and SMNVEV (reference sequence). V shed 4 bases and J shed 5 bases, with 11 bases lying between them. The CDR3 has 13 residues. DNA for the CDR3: TGTGCCAGCAGTTCGGCGGATCTCGAGACCCAGTACTTC. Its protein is CASSSADLETQYF.

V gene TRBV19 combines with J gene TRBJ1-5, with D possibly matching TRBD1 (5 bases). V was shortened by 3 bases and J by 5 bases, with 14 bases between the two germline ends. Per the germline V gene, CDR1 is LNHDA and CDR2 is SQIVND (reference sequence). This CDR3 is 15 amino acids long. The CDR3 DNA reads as TGTGCCAGTAGTATGTTTTTCGGGGGTGATCAGCCCCAGCATTTT. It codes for CASSMFFGGDQPQHF.

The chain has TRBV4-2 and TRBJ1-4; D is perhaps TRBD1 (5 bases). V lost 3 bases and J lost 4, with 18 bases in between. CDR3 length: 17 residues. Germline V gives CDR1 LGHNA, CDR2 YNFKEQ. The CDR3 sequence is CASSHEHAGGINEKLFF. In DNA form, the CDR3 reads TGTGCCAGCAGCCACGAACATGCCGGGGGAATTAATGAAAAACTGTTTTTT.

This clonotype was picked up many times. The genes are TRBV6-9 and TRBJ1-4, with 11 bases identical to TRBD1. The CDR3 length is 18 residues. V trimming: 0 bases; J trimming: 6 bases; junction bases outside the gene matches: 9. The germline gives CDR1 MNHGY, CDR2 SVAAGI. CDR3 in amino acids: CASSYSDRGRPEDEKLFF. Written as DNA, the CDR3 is TGTGCCAGCAGTTATTCGGACAGGGGGCGACCTGAGGATGAAAAACTGTTTTTT.

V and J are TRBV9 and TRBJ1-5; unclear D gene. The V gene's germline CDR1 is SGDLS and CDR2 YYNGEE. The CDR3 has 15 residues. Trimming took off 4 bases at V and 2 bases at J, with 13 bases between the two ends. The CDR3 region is CASSPDAQRNQPQHF. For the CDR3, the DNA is TGTGCCAGCAGCCCCGATGCGCAGCGCAATCAGCCCCAGCATTTT.

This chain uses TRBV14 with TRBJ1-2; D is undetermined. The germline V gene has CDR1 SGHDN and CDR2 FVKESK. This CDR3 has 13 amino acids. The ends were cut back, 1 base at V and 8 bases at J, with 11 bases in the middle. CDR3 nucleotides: TGTGCCAGCAGCCAAGCCGGGCACGGGGGCTACACCTTC. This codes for CASSQAGHGGYTF.

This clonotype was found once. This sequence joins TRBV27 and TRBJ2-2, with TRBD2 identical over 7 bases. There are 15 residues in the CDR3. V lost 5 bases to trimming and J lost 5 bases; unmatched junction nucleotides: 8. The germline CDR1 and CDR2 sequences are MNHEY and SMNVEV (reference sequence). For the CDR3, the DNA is TGTGCCAGCAGTGGGGGGGGAGTCCTTACCGGGGAGCTGTTTTTT. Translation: CASSGGGVLTGELFF.